This TCR beta chain was sequenced during a study of shared clonotypes between healthy human individuals. Findings and limits, study-wide: Rarefaction demonstrated incomplete sorted-subset sequencing despite large depth. Across a few donors, naive CD4 shared approximately 4.5%, naive CD8 around 3.8%, memory CD4 2% to 2.5%, memory CD8 over 0.3%.

Comments on this clone: Its antigen is unknown.

Both subsets, CD45RA+ naive and CD45RA-negative memory, were split from the CD4+ cells. The ends were cut back, 3 bases at V and 5 bases at J, with 8 bases in the middle. Germline V lookup: CDR1 WNHNN, CDR2 SYGVQD (reference sequence). This CDR3 has 13 amino acids. TCRdb's table, derived via immunoSEQ multiplex PCR, lists solely in-frame clones and lacks some. The profile shows 2 million to 3 million clones, 93% of them singletons. Material for sequencing was naive CD4+ T cells from PBMCs. Subset defined: CD45RA+ positively selected. V is TRBV10-1 and J is TRBJ2-1; D not resolved. The receptor was derived from a man younger than 35 in good health. Some clones in this sample may be carry-over from other donors' samples. CDR3 region: CASSEGLHNEQFF. CDR3 bases: TGCGCCAGCAGTGAAGGGTTACACAATGAGCAGTTCTTC.